This TCR beta chain originates from a study of blood T cell repertoires in COVID-19 (TCRdb year 2020). For the study in its entirety: Samples from collaborators originated in the United States, Italy and Spain and spanned both the acute and convalescent phases of COVID-19. The prospective study material was composed of cDNA or gDNA derived from T cells, B-cell-depleted T cells, or PBMCs. Deeply sampled blood TCRbeta repertoires from subjects exposed to, actively infected with, or recovered from COVID-19 were included in the dataset. The repertoires were released in a freely available public database intended as a resource for research on the immune response to SARS-CoV-2. The samples were drawn from two sources: the first 160 participants of the ongoing ImmuneRACE study, and over 950 subjects contributed by 6 global collaborators. Nearly every sample came with metadata listing a de-identified subject ID, COVID-19 status, age in years and sex. Where available, HLA class I and class II types were obtained from metadata supplied by the sample provider rather than from assay-based typing. Paper-wide results and their limitations: The quantity of clinical and demographic metadata differed by source and by participant and was supplied without curation.

TCRbeta CDR3 regions were amplified from genomic DNA using the immunoSEQ Assay, a bias-controlled multiplex PCR. As for the authors' bioinformatics: Nucleated cell counts per sample were estimated from amplification of reference gene primers within the assay. To quantify the absolute abundance of each unique TCRbeta CDR3 rearrangement, sequence reads were collapsed and filtered. For each sample, productive Simpson clonality was calculated as the square root of Simpson's diversity index over productive rearrangements. The table was pulled from immuneACCESS by TCRdb, which kept in-frame rearrangements only. Such tables lose some clones; where checked, under half of the loss comes from unresolved V genes, and the rest has no known cause. D and trimming were read from the DNA, whereas the V and J calls and clone size are those reported in that table. For this sample the table gives hundreds of thousands of clones, of which roughly 90% were detected only once. In total, the top ten clones hold about 4.2% of the sample.

Whole blood was collected in K2EDTA tubes by collaborating institutions according to the institutions' own protocols. For TCRbeta analysis, collaborators shipped samples as frozen whole blood, isolated PBMCs, or DNA extracted from either of those sample types. Note on this clone: It has no known antigen specificity. Within one base of it there is no much larger clone, and no base qualities were kept.

The germline V gene sets CDR1 to SGHRS and CDR2 to YFSETQ. The CDR3 holds 13 amino acids from the cysteine to the phenylalanine. Left in the record is the CDR3 DNA by itself, 39 bases read in frame from the first base. V is shortened by 0 bases, J by 15 bases, and the region joining them spans 16 bases. The sample comprised peripheral blood. The clonotype comes from a middle-aged man with acute or convalescent COVID-19. The V and J segments used are TRBV5-1 and TRBJ2-1; the D gene is possibly TRBD1, with 5 bases matching. This receptor carries the CDR3 CASSLAGTSTGFF. The DNA is TGCGCCAGCAGCTTGGCCGGAACGTCCACAGGGTTCTTC.